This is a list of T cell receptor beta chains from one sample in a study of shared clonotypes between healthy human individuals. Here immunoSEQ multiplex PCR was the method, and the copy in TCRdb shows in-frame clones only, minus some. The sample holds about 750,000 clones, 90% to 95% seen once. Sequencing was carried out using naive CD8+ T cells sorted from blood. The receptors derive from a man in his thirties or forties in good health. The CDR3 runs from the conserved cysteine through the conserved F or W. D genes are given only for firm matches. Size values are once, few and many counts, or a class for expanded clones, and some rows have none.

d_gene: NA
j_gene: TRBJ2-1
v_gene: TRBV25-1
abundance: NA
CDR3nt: TGTGCCAGCGGCGACTTTTACAATGAGCAGTTCTTC
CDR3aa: CASGDFYNEQFF

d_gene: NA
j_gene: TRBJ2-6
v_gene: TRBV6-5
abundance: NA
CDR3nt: TGTGCCAGCAGATCTTCCGCTGGGGCCAACGTCCTGACTTTC
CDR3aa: CASRSSAGANVLTF

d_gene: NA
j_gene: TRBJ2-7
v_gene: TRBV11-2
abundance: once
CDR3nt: TGTGCCAGCACCCCGTTGGGGGGCTCCGAGCAGTACTTC
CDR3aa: CASTPLGGSEQYF

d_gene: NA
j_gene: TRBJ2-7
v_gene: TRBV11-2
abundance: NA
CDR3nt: TGTGCCAGCAGCTTAGAGACAGCCTCGAGCTACGAGCAGTACTTC
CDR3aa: CASSLETASSYEQYF

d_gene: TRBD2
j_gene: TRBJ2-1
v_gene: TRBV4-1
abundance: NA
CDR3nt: TGCGCCAGCAGCCAAGCCCCGGGAGGGATTTACAATGAGCAGTTCTTC
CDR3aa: CASSQAPGGIYNEQFF

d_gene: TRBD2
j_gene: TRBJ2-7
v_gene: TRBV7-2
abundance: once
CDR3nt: TGTGCCAGCAGCACATCTCCCGGGACTAGCGCAGATTACGAGCAGTACTTC
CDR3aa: CASSTSPGTSADYEQYF

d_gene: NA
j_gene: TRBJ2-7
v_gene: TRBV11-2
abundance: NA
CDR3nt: TGTGCCAGCAGCTTTCTATCTCAAGGGGGGCCCGACGAGCAGTACTTC
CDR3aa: CASSFLSQGGPDEQYF

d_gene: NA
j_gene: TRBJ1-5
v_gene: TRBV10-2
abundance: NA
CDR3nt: TGCGCCAAACTAGAACAGGGTGGACAGCCCCAGCATTTT
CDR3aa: CAKLEQGGQPQHF

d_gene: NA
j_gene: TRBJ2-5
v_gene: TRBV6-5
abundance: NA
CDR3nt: TGTGCCAGCAGTTACTCGGCGGGTGGGACCCAGTACTTC
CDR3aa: CASSYSAGGTQYF

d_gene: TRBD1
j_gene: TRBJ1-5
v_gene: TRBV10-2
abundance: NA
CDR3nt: TGCGCCAGCAGTTACAGGGGGAGCAATCAGCCCCAGCATTTT
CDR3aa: CASSYRGSNQPQHF

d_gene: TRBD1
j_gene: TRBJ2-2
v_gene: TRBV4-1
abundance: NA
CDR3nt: TGCGCCAGCGTTGGACAGGGGACCGGGGAGCTGTTTTTT
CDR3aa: CASVGQGTGELFF

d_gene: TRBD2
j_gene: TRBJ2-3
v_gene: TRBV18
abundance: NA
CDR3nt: TGTGCCAGCTCCCCAGCGGGAGGGCCAGATACGCAGTATTTT
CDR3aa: CASSPAGGPDTQYF

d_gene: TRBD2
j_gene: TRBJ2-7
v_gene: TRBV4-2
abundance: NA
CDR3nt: TGTGCCAGCAGCCGGCTAGCGGGAGGGCCGGATGAGCAGTACTTC
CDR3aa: CASSRLAGGPDEQYF

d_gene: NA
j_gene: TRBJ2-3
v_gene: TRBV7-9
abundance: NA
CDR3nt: TGTGCCAGCAGCTTTGAGGGGAGCACAGATACGCAGTATTTT
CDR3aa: CASSFEGSTDTQYF

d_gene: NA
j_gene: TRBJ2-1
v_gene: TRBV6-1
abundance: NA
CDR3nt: TGTGCCAGCAGTGCCGAATACAGCTCCTACAATGAGCAGTTCTTC
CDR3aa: CASSAEYSSYNEQFF

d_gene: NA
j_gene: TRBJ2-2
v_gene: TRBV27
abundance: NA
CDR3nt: TGTGCCAGCAGCCCCCTAGCCTCTAACACCGGGGAGCTGTTTTTT
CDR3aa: CASSPLASNTGELFF

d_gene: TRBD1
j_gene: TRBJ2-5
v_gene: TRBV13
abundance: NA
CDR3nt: TGTGCCAGCAGCCCCGACAGGGAGCAAGAGACCCAGTACTTC
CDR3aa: CASSPDREQETQYF

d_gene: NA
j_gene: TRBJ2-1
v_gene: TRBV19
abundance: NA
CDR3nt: TGTGCCAGTAGTATAGGGCAGGGCCTGAGCTCCTACAATGAGCAGTTCTTC
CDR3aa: CASSIGQGLSSYNEQFF